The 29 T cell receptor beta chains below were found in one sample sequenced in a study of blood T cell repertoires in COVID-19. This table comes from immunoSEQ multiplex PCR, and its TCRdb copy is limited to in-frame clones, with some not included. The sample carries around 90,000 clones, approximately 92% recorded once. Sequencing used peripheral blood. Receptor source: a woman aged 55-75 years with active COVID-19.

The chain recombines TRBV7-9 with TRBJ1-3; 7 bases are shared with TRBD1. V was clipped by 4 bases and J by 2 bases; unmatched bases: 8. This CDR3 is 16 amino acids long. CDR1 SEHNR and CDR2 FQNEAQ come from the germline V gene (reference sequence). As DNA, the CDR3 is TGTGCCAGCAGCTCTTCCGGGACAGCAACTGGAAACACCATATATTTT. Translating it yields CASSSSGTATGNTIYF.

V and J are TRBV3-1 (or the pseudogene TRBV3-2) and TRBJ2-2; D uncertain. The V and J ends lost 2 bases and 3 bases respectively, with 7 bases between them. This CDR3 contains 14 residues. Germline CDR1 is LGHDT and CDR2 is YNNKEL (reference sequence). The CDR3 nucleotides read TGTGCCAGCAGCCAAACTGGTTACACCGGGGAGCTGTTTTTT. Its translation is CASSQTGYTGELFF.

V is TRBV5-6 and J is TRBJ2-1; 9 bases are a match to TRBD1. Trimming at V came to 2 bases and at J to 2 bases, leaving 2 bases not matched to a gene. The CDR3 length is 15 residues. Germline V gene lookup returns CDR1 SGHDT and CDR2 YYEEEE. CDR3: CASSFGTGTYNEQFF. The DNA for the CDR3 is TGTGCCAGCAGCTTTGGGACAGGGACCTACAATGAGCAGTTCTTC.

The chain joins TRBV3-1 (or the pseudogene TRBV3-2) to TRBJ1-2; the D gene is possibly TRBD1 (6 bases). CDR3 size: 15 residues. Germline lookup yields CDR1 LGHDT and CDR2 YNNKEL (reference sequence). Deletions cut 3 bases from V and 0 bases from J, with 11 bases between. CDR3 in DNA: TGTGCCAGCAGCCACGACAGGACCCCTAACTATGGCTACACCTTC. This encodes CASSHDRTPNYGYTF.

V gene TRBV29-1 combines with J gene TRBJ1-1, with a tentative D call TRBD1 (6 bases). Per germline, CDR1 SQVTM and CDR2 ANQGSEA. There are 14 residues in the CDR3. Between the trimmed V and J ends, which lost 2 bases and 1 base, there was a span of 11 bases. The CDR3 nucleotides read TGCAGCGTTGAACAGGGAGGGGGGAACACTGAAGCTTTCTTT. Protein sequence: CSVEQGGGNTEAFF. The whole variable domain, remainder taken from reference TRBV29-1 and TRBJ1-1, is SAVISQKPSRDICQRGTSLTIQCQVDSQVTMMFWYRQQPGQSLTLIATANQGSEATYESGFVIDKFPISRPNLTFSTLTVSNMSPEDSSIYLCSVEQGGGNTEAFFGQGTRLTVV.

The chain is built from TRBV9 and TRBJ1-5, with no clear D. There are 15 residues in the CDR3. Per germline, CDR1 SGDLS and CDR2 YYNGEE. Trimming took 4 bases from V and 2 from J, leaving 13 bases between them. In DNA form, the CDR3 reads TGTGCCAGCAGCCCGGGTCCGGGAGGCAATCAGCCCCAGCATTTT. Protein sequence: CASSPGPGGNQPQHF.

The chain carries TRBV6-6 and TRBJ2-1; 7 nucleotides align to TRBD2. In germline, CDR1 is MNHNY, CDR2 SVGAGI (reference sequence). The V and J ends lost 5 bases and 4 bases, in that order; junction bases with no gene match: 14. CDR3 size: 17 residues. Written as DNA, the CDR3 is TGTGCCAGCAGTCGAGGAAGGTCTAGCGGATTATACAATGAGCAGTTCTTC. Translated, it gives CASSRGRSSGLYNEQFF.

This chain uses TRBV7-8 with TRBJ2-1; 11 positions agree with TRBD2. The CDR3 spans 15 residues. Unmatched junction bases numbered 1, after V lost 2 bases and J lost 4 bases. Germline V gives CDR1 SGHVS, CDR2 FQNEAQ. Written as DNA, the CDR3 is TGTGCCAGCAGCTTATTAGCGGGAGGGTACAATGAGCAGTTCTTC. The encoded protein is CASSLLAGGYNEQFF.

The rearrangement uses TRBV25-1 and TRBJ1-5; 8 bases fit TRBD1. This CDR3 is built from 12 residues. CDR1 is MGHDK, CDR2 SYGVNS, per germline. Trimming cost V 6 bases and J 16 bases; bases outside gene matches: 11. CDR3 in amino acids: CASSHGQGNIHF. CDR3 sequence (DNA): TGTGCCAGCAGCCACGGACAGGGAAATATTCATTTT.

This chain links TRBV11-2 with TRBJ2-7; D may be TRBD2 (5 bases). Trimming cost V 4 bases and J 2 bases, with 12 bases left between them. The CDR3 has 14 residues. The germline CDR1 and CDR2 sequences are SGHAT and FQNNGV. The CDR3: CASSSTADPYEQYF. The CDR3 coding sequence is TGTGCCAGCAGCTCAACAGCGGACCCCTACGAGCAGTACTTC.

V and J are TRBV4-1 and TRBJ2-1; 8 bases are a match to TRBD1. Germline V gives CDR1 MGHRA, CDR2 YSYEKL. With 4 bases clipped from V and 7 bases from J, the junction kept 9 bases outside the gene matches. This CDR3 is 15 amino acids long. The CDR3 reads CASSLPPRGLNEQFF. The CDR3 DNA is TGCGCCAGCAGCCTCCCACCCAGGGGGCTAAATGAGCAGTTCTTC.

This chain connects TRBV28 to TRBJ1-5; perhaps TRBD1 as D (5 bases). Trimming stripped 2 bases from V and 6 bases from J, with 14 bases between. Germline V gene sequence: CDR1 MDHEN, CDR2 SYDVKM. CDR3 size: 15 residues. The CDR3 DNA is TGTGCCAGCAGTTTACAGGGAACTTTCGGTCAGCCCCAGCATTTT. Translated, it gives CASSLQGTFGQPQHF. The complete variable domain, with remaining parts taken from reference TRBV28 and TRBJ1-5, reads DVKVTQSSRYLVKRTGEKVFLECVQDMDHENMFWYRQDPGLGLRLIYFSYDVKMKEKGDIPEGYSVSREKKERFSLILESASTNQTSMYLCASSLQGTFGQPQHFGDGTRLSIL.

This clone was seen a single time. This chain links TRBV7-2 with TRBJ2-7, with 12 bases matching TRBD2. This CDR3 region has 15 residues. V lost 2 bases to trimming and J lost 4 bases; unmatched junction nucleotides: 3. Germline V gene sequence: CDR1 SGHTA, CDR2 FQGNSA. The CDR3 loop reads CASSLRTSGVYEQYF. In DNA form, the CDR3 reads TGTGCCAGCAGCTTAAGGACTAGCGGGGTGTACGAGCAGTACTTC.

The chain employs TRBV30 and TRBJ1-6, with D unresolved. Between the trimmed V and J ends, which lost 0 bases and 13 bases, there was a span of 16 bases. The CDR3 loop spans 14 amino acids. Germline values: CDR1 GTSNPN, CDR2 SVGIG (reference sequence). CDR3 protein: CAWSVSQHLRPLHF. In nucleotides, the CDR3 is TGTGCCTGGAGTGTAAGTCAGCACTTGAGGCCCCTCCACTTT.

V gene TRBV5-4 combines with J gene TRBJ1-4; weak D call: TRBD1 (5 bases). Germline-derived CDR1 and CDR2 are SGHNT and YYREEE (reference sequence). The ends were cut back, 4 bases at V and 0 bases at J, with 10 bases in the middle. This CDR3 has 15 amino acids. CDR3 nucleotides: TGTGCCAGCAGCCTAAGACAGCCAACTAATGAAAAACTGTTTTTT. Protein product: CASSLRQPTNEKLFF.

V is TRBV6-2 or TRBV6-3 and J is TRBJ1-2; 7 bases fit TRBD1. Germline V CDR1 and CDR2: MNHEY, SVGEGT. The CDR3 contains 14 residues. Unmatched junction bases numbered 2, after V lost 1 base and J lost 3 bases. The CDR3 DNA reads TGTGCCAGCAGTTACTGGACAGGCGACTATGGCTACACCTTC. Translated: CASSYWTGDYGYTF.

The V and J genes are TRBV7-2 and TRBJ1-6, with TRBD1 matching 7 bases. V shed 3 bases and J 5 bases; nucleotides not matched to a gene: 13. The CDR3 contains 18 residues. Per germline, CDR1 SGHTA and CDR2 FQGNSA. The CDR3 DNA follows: TGTGCCAGCAGCTTGGGCCCTATCTCCGGGACAGATAATTCACCCCTCCACTTT. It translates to CASSLGPISGTDNSPLHF.

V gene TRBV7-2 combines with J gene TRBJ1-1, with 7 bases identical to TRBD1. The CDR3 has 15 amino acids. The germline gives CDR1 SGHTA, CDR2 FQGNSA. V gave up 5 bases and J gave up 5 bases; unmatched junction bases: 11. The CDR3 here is CASSPQKGAGTEAFF. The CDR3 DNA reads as TGTGCCAGCAGCCCCCAGAAGGGGGCAGGGACTGAAGCTTTCTTT.

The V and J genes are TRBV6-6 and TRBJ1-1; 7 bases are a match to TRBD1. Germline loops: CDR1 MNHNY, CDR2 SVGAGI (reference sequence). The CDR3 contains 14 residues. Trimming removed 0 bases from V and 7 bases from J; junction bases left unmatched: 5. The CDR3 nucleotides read TGTGCCAGCAGTTACTCAGGGGACAGACTTGAAGCTTTCTTT. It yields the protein CASSYSGDRLEAFF.

For the CDR3, the DNA is TGTGCCAGCAGGAAACTAGCGGGAGTTAGTACAGATACGCAGTATTTT. It translates to CASRKLAGVSTDTQYF. The V call is TRBV6-6, the J call TRBJ2-3, with 11 positions matching TRBD2. CDR3 length: 16 amino acids. CDR1 is MNHNY and CDR2 is SVGAGI in the germline V gene (reference sequence). The J segment lost 3 bases and the V segment lost 6 bases, leaving 8 bases of the junction unmatched.

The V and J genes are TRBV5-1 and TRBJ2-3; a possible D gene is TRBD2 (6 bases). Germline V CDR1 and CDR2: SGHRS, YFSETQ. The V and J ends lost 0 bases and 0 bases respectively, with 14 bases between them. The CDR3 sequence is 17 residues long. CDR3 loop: CASSLVGGTHSTDTQYF. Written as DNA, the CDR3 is TGCGCCAGCAGCTTGGTCGGCGGGACCCATAGCACAGATACGCAGTATTTT.

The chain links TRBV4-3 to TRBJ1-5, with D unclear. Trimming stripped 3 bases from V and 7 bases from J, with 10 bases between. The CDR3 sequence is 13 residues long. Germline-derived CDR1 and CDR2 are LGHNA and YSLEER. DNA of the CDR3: TGCGCCAGCAGCCACGCAGGCCGGCAGCCCCAGCATTTT. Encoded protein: CASSHAGRQPQHF.

This CDR3 is CASHRGNSNQPQHF. The CDR3 DNA reads as TGTGCCAGTCACAGGGGGAATAGCAATCAGCCCCAGCATTTT. The chain is built from TRBV2 and TRBJ1-5; 8 bases match TRBD1. CDR3 length: 14 residues. Germline V gene sequence: CDR1 SNHLY, CDR2 FYNNEI. The J segment lost 0 bases and the V segment lost 9 bases, leaving 4 bases of the junction unmatched.

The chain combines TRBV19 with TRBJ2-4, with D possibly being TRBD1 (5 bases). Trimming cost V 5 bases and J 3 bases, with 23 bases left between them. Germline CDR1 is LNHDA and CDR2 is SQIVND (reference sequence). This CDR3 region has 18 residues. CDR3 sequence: CASSPRSPQGGGKNIQYF. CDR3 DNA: TGTGCCAGTAGTCCCCGTAGTCCGCAGGGCGGCGGCAAAAACATTCAGTACTTC.

This chain's CDR3 is CAGGRGETQYF. The CDR3 nucleotides read TGTGCCGGGGGACGGGGAGAGACCCAGTACTTC. The chain joins TRBV30 to TRBJ2-5; D may be TRBD1 or TRBD2 (5 bases each). This CDR3 comprises 11 residues. Trimming removed 8 bases at V and 4 bases at J, with 11 bases between. Germline CDR1 is GTSNPN and CDR2 is SVGIG (reference sequence).

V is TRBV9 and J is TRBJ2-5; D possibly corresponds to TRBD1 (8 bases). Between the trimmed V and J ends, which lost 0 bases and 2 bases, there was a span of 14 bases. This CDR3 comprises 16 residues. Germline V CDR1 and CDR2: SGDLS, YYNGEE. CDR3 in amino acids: CASSVEGGTGQETQYF. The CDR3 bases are TGTGCCAGCAGCGTAGAGGGGGGGACAGGACAAGAGACCCAGTACTTC. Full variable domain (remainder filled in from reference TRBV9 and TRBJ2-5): DSGVTQTPKHLITATGQRVTLRCSPRSGDLSVYWYQQSLDQGLQFLIQYYNGEERAKGNILERFSAQQFPDLHSELNLSSLELGDSALYFCASSVEGGTGQETQYFGPGTRLLVL.

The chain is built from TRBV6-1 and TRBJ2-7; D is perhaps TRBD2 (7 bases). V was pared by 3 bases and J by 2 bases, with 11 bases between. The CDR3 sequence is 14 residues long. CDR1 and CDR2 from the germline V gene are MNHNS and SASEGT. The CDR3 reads CASSDLGGAYEQYF. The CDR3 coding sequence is TGTGCCAGCAGTGACCTAGGGGGGGCCTACGAGCAGTACTTC.

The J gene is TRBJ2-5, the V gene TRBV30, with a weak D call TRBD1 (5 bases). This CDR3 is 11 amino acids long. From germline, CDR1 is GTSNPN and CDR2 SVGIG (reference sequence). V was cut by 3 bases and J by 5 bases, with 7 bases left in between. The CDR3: CAWSPGETQYF. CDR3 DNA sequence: TGTGCCTGGAGCCCAGGGGAGACCCAGTACTTC.

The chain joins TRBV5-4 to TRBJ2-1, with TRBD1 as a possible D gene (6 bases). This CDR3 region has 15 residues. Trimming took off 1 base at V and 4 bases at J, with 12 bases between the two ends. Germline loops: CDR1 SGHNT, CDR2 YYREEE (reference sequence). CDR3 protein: CASSLTRGSYNEQFF. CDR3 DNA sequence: TGTGCCAGCAGCTTGACAAGGGGGTCTTACAATGAGCAGTTCTTC.